A single sample gave rise to the 19 T cell receptor beta chains below, sequenced in a study of human T cells and chemical hapten exposure. TCRdb independently ran MiXCR on the RACE reads; one entry per CDR3 protein. Of more than 110,000 distinct CDR3 sequences in the sample, 10% to 15% were seen once. The time point denotes: patch test 2, 6 weeks after DPC sensitization. As to treatment: therapeutic diphenylcyclopropenone sensitization with weekly scalp DPC. Here the sequenced sample was whole blood, taken in connection with sensitization to the hapten diphenylcyclopropenone (DPC). The source of these receptors is a woman aged 45-59 years with alopecia areata. Some clones in this sample may be carry-over from other donors' samples.

The sample holds a few counts of this clonotype. V usage is TRBV20-1 and J usage is TRBJ2-7, with 10 bases fitting TRBD2. This CDR3 is 15 amino acids long. Germline V gives CDR1 DFQATT, CDR2 SNEGSKA (reference sequence). V was clipped by 5 bases and J by 3 bases; unmatched bases: 10. The CDR3 DNA is TGCAGTGCTCGCGCCGGGACTAGCGCGAGCTACGAGCAGTACTTC. As protein: CSARAGTSASYEQYF.

This clonotype was observed a few times. The chain links TRBV3-1 to TRBJ1-1; D gene unclear. The length of the CDR3 is 11 residues. Trimming stripped 5 bases from V and 8 bases from J, with 9 bases between. Germline CDR1 reads LGHDT; CDR2 reads YNNKEL (reference sequence). CDR3 in DNA: TGTGCCAGCAGCGGAATGGCAGAAGCTTTCTTT. Amino acid sequence: CASSGMAEAFF.

Many counts were recorded for this clonotype. The chain recombines TRBV3-1 with TRBJ2-7; 7 positions match TRBD2. V dropped 1 base and J dropped 8; count of bases not matched to a gene: 11. Germline V CDR1 and CDR2: LGHDT, YNNKEL (reference sequence). CDR3 size: 15 residues. The CDR3 DNA sequence: TGTGCCAGCAGCCAAGGAAGCGGGGTAGCTACGAAGCAGTACTTC. Its protein is CASSQGSGVATKQYF.

The J gene is TRBJ2-6, the V gene TRBV21-1; TRBD2, the D gene given by the table, was not confirmed from the DNA. TRBV21-1 corresponds to a pseudogene. The CDR3 contains 16 residues. The CDR3 sequence: CASSKEEGAGANVLTF. CDR3 sequence (DNA): TGTGCCAGCAGCAAAGAAGAGGGAGCGGGGGCCAACGTCCTGACTTTC.

This clonotype was counted many times. This chain links TRBV29-1 with TRBJ2-7, with TRBD2 matching 7 bases. The germline CDR1 and CDR2 sequences are SQVTM and ANQGSEA. The CDR3 sequence is 12 residues long. J lost 5 bases, V lost 4 bases, and 5 bases had no gene match. The chain's CDR3 is CSVAKGLHEQYF. Written as DNA, the CDR3 is TGCAGCGTTGCAAAGGGACTACACGAGCAGTACTTC.

The chain has TRBV28 and TRBJ2-5; D remains unclear. From germline, CDR1 is MDHEN and CDR2 SYDVKM. V lost 4 bases and J lost 0, with 9 bases in between. The CDR3 consists of 14 residues. The chain's CDR3 is CASSSAGNQETQYF. In DNA, the CDR3 is TGTGCCAGCAGTTCAGCAGGAAACCAAGAGACCCAGTACTTC.

This clonotype occurred many times. The chain has TRBV6-5 and TRBJ2-7; TRBD2 agrees at 9 bases. This CDR3 spans 16 amino acids. The germline CDR1 and CDR2 sequences are MNHEY and SVGAGI. V lost 0 bases and J lost 6; bases outside the gene matches: 9. CDR3 in amino acids: CASSYSKASGIREQYF. CDR3 DNA sequence: TGTGCCAGCAGTTACTCGAAGGCTAGCGGGATCCGCGAGCAGTACTTC.

This clonotype appeared many times. The chain has TRBV19 and TRBJ1-2; 7 nucleotides match TRBD1. J gave up 0 bases and V 4 bases, and 5 bases lay outside the gene matches. Germline CDR1 reads LNHDA; CDR2 reads SQIVND (reference sequence). The CDR3 length is 15 residues. In DNA form, the CDR3 reads TGTGCCAGTAGTACTGACAGGGAAGCTAACTATGGCTACACCTTC. Its translation is CASSTDREANYGYTF.

This chain uses TRBV2 with TRBJ1-2; TRBD1 is a possible D gene (5 bases). Looked up from germline, CDR1 is SNHLY and CDR2 is FYNNEI. This CDR3 comprises 13 residues. V dropped 6 bases and J dropped 1 base, with 9 bases sitting between them. The CDR3 DNA reads as TGTGCCAGCAGCCGGACAATTAACTATGGCTACACCTTC. Translating it yields CASSRTINYGYTF.

V usage is TRBV10-3 and J usage is TRBJ2-1; D remains ambiguous. The CDR3 covers 15 residues. The ends were cut back, 4 bases at V and 3 bases at J, with 13 bases in the middle. Looked up from germline, CDR1 is ENHRY and CDR2 is SYGVKD. The CDR3 DNA reads TGTGCCATCAGTGGGGCTAGGACCAACTACAATGAGCAGTTCTTC. Protein: CAISGARTNYNEQFF.

This clonotype was counted a few times. This CDR3 reads CASISPGITREAFF. The CDR3 nucleotides read TGTGCCAGCATTTCCCCGGGGATAACGCGTGAAGCTTTCTTT. The chain couples TRBV25-1 to TRBJ1-1; D is unresolved. CDR1 is MGHDK, CDR2 SYGVNS, per germline. CDR3 length: 14 residues. The V and J ends lost 7 bases and 7 bases respectively, with 19 bases between them.

In this sample, this clonotype turned up many times. CDR3 DNA: TGCAGTGCTAGCAAGCGTTCCGGGACAGATACACGTATGCAGTACTTC. It encodes CSASKRSGTDTRMQYF. The chain carries TRBV20-1 and TRBJ2-7; 7 nucleotides line up with TRBD1. Germline-derived CDR1 and CDR2 are DFQATT and SNEGSKA (reference sequence). J gave up 9 bases and V 3 bases, and 20 bases lay outside the gene matches. This CDR3 is built from 16 residues.

The chain carries TRBV7-9 and TRBJ1-5, with unresolved D. This CDR3 spans 13 amino acids. The ends were cut back, 5 bases at V and 5 bases at J, with 10 bases in the middle. Germline lookup yields CDR1 SEHNR and CDR2 FQNEAQ (reference sequence). CDR3 in amino acids: CASSGHTDQPQHF. CDR3 sequence (DNA): TGTGCCAGCAGCGGGCACACAGATCAGCCCCAGCATTTT.

The chain recombines TRBV19 with TRBJ2-1; TRBD2 aligns across 10 bases. J gave up 6 bases and V 2 bases, and 4 bases lay outside the gene matches. The CDR3 extends over 15 amino acids. Germline CDR1 reads LNHDA; CDR2 reads SQIVND (reference sequence). The CDR3 here is CASSIRLAGANEQFF. DNA of the CDR3: TGTGCCAGTAGTATAAGGCTAGCGGGAGCCAATGAGCAGTTCTTC. The full variable domain, with the rest looked up from reference TRBV19 and TRBJ2-1, is DGGITQSPKYLFRKEGQNVTLSCEQNLNHDAMYWYRQDPGQGLRLIYYSQIVNDFQKGDIAEGYSVSREKKESFPLTVTSAQKNPTAFYLCASSIRLAGANEQFFGPGTRLTVL.

CDR3 in DNA: TGTGCCAGCAGCCTTCAGGGCGGACTTTCGCAGTATTTT. Translating gives CASSLQGGLSQYF. The chain couples TRBV7-9 to TRBJ2-3; D may match TRBD1 or TRBD2 (5 bases each). Germline V lookup: CDR1 SEHNR, CDR2 FQNEAQ (reference sequence). The CDR3 totals 13 residues. Trimming removed 5 bases at V and 10 bases at J, with 16 bases between.

This clonotype was counted ten times or more. V usage is TRBV19 and J usage is TRBJ2-1; D might be TRBD1 (5 bases). The CDR3 loop spans 13 amino acids. V was shortened by 8 bases and J by 4 bases, with 12 bases between the two germline ends. Germline values: CDR1 LNHDA, CDR2 SQIVND (reference sequence). The CDR3 loop reads CASRQPGYNEQFF. The CDR3 coding sequence is TGTGCCAGTCGACAGCCAGGGTACAATGAGCAGTTCTTC.

This clonotype was seen a few times. This chain links TRBV7-8 with TRBJ1-2, with D tentatively TRBD1 (5 bases). From germline, CDR1 is SGHVS and CDR2 FQNEAQ. Trimming stripped 2 bases from V and 4 bases from J, with 8 bases between. There are 13 residues in the CDR3. The CDR3 sequence: CASSLRDFYGYTF. The CDR3 DNA sequence: TGTGCCAGCAGCTTACGGGACTTCTATGGCTACACCTTC.

This chain links TRBV20-1 with TRBJ2-1, with 13 bases that match TRBD2. The CDR3 covers 13 residues. Germline CDR1 DFQATT, CDR2 SNEGSKA (reference sequence). V lost 7 bases and J lost 10; bases outside the gene matches: 7. The CDR3 DNA reads TGCAGTGTTGGGACTAGCGGGAACAGGGAGCAGTTCTTC. Translation: CSVGTSGNREQFF.

There are a few counts of this clonotype. This chain joins TRBV5-1 and TRBJ2-6; a possible D gene is TRBD1 (5 bases). The V end lost 0 bases, the J end lost 0 bases, and 7 bases lay between the germline ends. The germline V gene encodes CDR1 SGHRS and CDR2 YFSETQ. The CDR3 spans 16 residues. The CDR3 protein is CASSLGQPSGANVLTF. The CDR3 DNA follows: TGCGCCAGCAGCTTGGGACAGCCCTCTGGGGCCAACGTCCTGACTTTC.